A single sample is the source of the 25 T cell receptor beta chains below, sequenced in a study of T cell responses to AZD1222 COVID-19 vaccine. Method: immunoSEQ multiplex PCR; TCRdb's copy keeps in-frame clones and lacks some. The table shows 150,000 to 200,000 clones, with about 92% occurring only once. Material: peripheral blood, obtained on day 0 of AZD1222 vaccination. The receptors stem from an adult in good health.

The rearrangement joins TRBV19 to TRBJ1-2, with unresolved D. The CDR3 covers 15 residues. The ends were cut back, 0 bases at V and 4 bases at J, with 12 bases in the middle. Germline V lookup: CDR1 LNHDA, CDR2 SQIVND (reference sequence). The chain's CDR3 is CASSIDRGIRYGYTF. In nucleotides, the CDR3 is TGTGCCAGTAGTATAGATCGCGGGATTCGCTATGGCTACACCTTC.

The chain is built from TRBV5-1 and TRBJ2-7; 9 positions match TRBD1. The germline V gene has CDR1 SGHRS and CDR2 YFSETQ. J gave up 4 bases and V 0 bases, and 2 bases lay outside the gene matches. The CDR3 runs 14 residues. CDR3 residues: CASSLGDRGYEQYF. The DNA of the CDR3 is TGCGCCAGCAGCTTGGGAGACAGGGGGTACGAGCAGTACTTC.

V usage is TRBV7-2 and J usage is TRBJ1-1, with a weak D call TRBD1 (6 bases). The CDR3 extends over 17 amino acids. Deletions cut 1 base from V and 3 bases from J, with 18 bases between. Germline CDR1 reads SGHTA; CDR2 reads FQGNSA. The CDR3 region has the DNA TGTGCCAGCAGCTTAGGGGGGACACAAAGGCTCTACACTGAAGCTTTCTTT. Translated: CASSLGGTQRLYTEAFF.

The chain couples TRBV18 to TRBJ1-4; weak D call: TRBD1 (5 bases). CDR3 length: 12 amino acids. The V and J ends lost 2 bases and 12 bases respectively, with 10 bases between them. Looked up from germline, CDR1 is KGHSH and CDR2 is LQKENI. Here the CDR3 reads CASSPGAWELFF. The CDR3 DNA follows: TGTGCCAGCTCACCAGGGGCCTGGGAACTGTTTTTT.

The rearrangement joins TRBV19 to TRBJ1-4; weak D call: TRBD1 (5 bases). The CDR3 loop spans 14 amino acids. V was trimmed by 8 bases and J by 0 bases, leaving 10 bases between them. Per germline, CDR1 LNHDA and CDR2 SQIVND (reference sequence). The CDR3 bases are TGTGCCAGTTTTGGGGGAGCAACTAATGAAAAACTGTTTTTT. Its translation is CASFGGATNEKLFF.

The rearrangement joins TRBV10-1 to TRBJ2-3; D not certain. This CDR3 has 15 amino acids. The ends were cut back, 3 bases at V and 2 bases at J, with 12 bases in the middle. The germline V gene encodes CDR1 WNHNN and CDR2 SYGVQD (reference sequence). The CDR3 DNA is TGCGCCAGCAGTGAAGGGCCTCAGCACACAGATACGCAGTATTTT. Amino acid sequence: CASSEGPQHTDTQYF.

The CDR3: CASSMNERVYQPQHF. The CDR3 DNA sequence: TGTGCCAGTAGTATGAATGAGAGGGTATATCAGCCCCAGCATTTT. The chain couples TRBV19 to TRBJ1-5; D is uncertain. Germline loops: CDR1 LNHDA, CDR2 SQIVND (reference sequence). Trimming cost V 3 bases and J 5 bases, with 14 bases left between them. The CDR3 loop spans 15 amino acids.

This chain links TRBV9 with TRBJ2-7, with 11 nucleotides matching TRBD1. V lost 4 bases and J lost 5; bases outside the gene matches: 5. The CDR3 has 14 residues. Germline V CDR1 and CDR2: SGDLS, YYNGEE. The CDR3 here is CASSKGQGAHEQYF. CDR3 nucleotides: TGTGCCAGCAGCAAAGGACAGGGGGCCCACGAGCAGTACTTC.

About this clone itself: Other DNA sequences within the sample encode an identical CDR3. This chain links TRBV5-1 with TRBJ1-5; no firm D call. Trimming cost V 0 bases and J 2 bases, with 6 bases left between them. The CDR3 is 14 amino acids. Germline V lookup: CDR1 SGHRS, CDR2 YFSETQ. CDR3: CASSLVGGNQPQHF. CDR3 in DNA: TGCGCCAGCAGCTTGGTTGGGGGCAATCAGCCCCAGCATTTT.

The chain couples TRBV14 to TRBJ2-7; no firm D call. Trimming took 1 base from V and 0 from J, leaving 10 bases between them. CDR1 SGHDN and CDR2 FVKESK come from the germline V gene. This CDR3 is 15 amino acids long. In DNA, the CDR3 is TGTGCCAGCAGCCAAGGAATCGGCATCTCCTACGAGCAGTACTTC. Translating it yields CASSQGIGISYEQYF.

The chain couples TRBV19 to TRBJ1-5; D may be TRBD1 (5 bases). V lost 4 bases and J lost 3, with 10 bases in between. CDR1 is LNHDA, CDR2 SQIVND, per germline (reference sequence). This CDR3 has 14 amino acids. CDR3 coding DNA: TGTGCCAGTAGTACCACAGGATACAATCAGCCCCAGCATTTT. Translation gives CASSTTGYNQPQHF.

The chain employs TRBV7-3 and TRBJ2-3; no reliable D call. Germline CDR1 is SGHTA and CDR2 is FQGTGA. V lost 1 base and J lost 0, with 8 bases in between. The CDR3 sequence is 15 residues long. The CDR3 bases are TGTGCCAGCAGCTTAAACCCGTCCAGCACAGATACGCAGTATTTT. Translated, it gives CASSLNPSSTDTQYF.

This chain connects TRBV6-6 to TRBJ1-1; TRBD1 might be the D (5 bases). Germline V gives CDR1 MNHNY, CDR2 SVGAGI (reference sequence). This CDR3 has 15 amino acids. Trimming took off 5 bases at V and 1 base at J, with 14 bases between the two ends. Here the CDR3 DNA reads TGTGCCAGCAGTCTCGGGGGAGGGCGGAACACTGAAGCTTTCTTT. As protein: CASSLGGGRNTEAFF.

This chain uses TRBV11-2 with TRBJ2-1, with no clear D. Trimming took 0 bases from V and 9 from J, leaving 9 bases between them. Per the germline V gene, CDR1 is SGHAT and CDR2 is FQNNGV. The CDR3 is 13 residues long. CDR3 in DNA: TGTGCCAGCAGCTTAGATCCTTCAGGTGAGCAGTTCTTC. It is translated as CASSLDPSGEQFF.

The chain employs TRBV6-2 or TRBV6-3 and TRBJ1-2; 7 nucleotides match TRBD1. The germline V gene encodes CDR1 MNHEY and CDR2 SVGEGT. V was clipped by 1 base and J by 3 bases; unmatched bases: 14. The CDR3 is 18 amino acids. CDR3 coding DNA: TGTGCCAGCAGTTACTGGACAACCAGACAGGGTGACGACTATGGCTACACCTTC. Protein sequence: CASSYWTTRQGDDYGYTF.

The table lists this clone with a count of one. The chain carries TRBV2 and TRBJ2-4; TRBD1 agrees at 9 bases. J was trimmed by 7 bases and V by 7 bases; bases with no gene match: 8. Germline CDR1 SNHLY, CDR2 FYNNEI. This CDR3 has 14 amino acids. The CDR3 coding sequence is TGTGCCAGCAAGGGGACAGGGATGTATAACATTCAGTACTTC. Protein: CASKGTGMYNIQYF.

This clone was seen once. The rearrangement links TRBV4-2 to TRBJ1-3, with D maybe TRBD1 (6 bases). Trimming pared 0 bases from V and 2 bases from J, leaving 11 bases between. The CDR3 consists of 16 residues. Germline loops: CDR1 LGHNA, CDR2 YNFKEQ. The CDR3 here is CASSQDSGAAGNTIYF. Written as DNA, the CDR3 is TGTGCCAGCAGCCAAGATTCAGGGGCGGCTGGAAACACCATATATTTT.

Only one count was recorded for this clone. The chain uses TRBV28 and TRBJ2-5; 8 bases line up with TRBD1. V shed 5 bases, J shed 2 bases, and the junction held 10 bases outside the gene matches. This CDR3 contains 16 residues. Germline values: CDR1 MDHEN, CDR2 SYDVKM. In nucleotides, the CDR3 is TGTGCCAGCAGTCCAGGGACAGGTGGGGGACAAGAGACCCAGTACTTC. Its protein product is CASSPGTGGGQETQYF.

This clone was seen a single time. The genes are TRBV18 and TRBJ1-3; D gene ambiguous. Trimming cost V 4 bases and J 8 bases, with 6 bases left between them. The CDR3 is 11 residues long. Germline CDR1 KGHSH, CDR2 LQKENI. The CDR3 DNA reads TGTGCCAGCTCACAAGTGGACACCATATATTTT. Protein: CASSQVDTIYF.

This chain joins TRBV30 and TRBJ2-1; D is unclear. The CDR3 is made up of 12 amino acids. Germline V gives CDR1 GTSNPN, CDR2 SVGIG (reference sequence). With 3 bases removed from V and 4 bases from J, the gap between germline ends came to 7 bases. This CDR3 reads CAWRTYYNEQFF. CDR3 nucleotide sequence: TGTGCCTGGAGGACATATTACAATGAGCAGTTCTTC.

This CDR3 is CASSPVVGDKRNQPQHF. CDR3 in DNA: TGTGCCAGCAGCCCAGTGGTAGGGGATAAGCGCAATCAGCCCCAGCATTTT. The rearrangement uses TRBV7-9 and TRBJ1-5, with D maybe TRBD1 (5 bases). CDR1 and CDR2 (germline): SEHNR, FQNEAQ (reference sequence). CDR3 size: 17 residues. V was shortened by 5 bases and J by 2 bases, with 19 bases between the two germline ends.

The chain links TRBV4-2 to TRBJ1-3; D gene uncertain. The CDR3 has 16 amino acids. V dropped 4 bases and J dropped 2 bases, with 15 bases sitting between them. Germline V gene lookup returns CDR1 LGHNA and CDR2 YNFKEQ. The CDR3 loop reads CASSRSGVEPGNTIYF. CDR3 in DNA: TGTGCCAGCAGCCGGTCGGGCGTGGAACCTGGAAACACCATATATTTT.

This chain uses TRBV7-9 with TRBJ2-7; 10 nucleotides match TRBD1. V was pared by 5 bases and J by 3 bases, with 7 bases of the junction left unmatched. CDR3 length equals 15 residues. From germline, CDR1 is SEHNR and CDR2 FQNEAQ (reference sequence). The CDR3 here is CASSPRGQGGYEQYF. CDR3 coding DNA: TGTGCCAGCAGCCCCCGAGGACAGGGGGGCTACGAGCAGTACTTC.

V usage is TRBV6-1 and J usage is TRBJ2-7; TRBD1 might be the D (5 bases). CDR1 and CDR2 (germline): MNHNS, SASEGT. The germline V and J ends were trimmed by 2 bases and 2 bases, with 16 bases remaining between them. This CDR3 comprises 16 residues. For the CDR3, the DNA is TGTGCCAGCAGTGAATCCCTAACAGGATGGCCCTACGAGCAGTACTTC. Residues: CASSESLTGWPYEQYF.

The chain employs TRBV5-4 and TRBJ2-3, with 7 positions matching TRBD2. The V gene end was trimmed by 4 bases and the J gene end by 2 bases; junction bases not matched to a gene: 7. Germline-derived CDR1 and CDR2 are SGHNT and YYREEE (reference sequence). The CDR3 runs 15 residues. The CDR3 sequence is CASSIKRGVTDTQYF. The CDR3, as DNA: TGTGCCAGCAGCATTAAGCGGGGAGTCACAGATACGCAGTATTTT.